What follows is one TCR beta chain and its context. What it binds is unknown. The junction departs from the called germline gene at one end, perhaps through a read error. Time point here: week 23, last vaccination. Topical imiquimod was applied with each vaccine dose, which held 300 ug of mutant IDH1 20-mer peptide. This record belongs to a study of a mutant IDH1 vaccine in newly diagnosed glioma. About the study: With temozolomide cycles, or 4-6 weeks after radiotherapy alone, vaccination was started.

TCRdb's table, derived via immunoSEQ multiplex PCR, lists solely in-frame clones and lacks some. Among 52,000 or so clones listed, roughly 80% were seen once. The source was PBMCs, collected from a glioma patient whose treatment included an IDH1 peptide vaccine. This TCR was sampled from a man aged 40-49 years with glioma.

CDR3 sequence (DNA): TGCAGCATTGAAAGACTGGGGGGGACTGAAGCTTTCTTT. This gives the protein CSIERLGGTEAFF. The chain couples TRBV29-1 to TRBJ1-1, with D tentatively TRBD1 (5 bases). The CDR3 length is 13 residues. Germline CDR1 is SQVTM and CDR2 is ANQGSEA.